This T cell receptor (beta chain) appears in the sequencing data of a study of cytomegalovirus exposure and HLA in healthy donors. Study observations and caveats: The authors enumerated 150 to 200 TCR beta chains as linked to cytomegalovirus.

PCR employed 60 Vbeta and 13 Jbeta primers. TCRdb's table, derived via immunoSEQ multiplex PCR, lists solely in-frame clones and lacks some. The table has approximately 74,000 clones, just under 80% seen once. Trimming took 8 bases from V and 2 from J; bases not matched to a gene: 6. Germline CDR1 is MNHEY and CDR2 is SVGAGI. CDR3 length: 14 residues. A word on this clone: Its target is not known.

The receptor comes from a man aged 40-55 years in good health and CMV-seronegative. Sequencing was performed on PBMCs. The chain joins TRBV6-5 to TRBJ1-2; TRBD1 agrees at 9 bases. The CDR3 nucleotides are TGTGCCAGCGGGGCACAGGGGGCGAACTATGGCTACACCTTC. This encodes CASGAQGANYGYTF.